These T cell receptor beta chains were read from a single sample in a study of blood T cells in healthy people across ages. TCRdb fed the 5' RACE reads into MiXCR, producing one record per CDR3 protein. The sample lists about 1.8 million distinct CDR3 sequences, about 49% occurring once. The sequenced sample consisted of blood. The source of these receptors is a woman in her thirties or forties in good health. CDR3s include the opening cysteine and the closing phenylalanine or tryptophan. A D gene is named only where the DNA matches it firmly. Clone size is shown for a subset of rows, as once, few, many or a class of expanded clone.

TRBD1 TRBJ1-3 . TRBV28 TGTGCCAGCAGTTTAGCAGGGGGCCTCTCTGGAAACACCATATATTTT CASSLAGGLSGNTIYF
. TRBJ2-1 . TRBV7-2 TGTGCCAGCAGCTTAATCTTGGCTGAGGTATACAATGAGCAGTTCTTC CASSLILAEVYNEQFF
TRBD1 TRBJ2-5 . TRBV4-3 TGCGCCAGCAGCCAAGAAGATCAGGGGGCTGGACAAGAGACCCAGTACTTC CASSQEDQGAGQETQYF
. TRBJ2-7 . TRBV2 TGTGCCAGCAGAGTTCGGGTGCGTGGGGACTCCTACGAGCAGTACTTC CASRVRVRGDSYEQYF
TRBD1 TRBJ1-5 . TRBV7-2 TGTGCCAGCAGCTCGGACAGGCTTAGGCATCAGCCCCAGCATTTT CASSSDRLRHQPQHF
. TRBJ2-5 . TRBV10-3 TGTGCCATCAGTGAGTCAGGGGGGACAGAGACCCAGTACTTC CAISESGGTETQYF
. TRBJ2-1 . TRBV7-8 TGTGCCAGCAGCTCACTCGACAATGAGCAGTTCTTC CASSSLDNEQFF
TRBD2 TRBJ2-7 . TRBV29-1 TGCAGCGCTTCGACTAGCGGGGCCACCTACGAGCAGTACTTC CSASTSGATYEQYF
. TRBJ1-1 . TRBV20-1 TGCAGTGCTAGAGATGGGGGGTATGGCACTGAAGCTTTCTTT CSARDGGYGTEAFF
. TRBJ2-7 . TRBV21-1 TGTGCCAGCAGCCCCCCCTTCCGGAGGTGGTCGGAGCAGTCCTACGAGCAGTACTTC CASSPPFRRWSEQSYEQYF
. TRBJ2-3 few TRBV28 TGTGCCAGTCACAAGGGGCAGCCTAGCACAGATACGCAGTATTTT CASHKGQPSTDTQYF
TRBD2 TRBJ2-3 . TRBV7-9 TGTGCCAGCAGCTGGACAGCGGGGGGGTCCACAGATACGCAGTATTTT CASSWTAGGSTDTQYF
. TRBJ2-7 . TRBV28 TGTGCCAGCAGTTTATCGGGACAGCGGGGGACCTACGAGCAGTACTTC CASSLSGQRGTYEQYF
. TRBJ2-1 . TRBV4-1 TGCGCCAGCAGCCAAGATCCAAGGGGACCCGCCTCCTACAATGAGCAGTTCTTC CASSQDPRGPASYNEQFF
. TRBJ2-3 . TRBV7-2 TGTGCCAGCAGCCGCGAGGTCCCAGATACGCAGTATTTT CASSREVPDTQYF
TRBD1 TRBJ1-2 few TRBV3-1 TGTGCCAGCAGCCAAGGAAGGACAGGAAGAATCTATGGCTACACCTTC CASSQGRTGRIYGYTF
. TRBJ2-3 . TRBV9 TGTGCCAGCAGCGTAGGGGTAGGGGCGAGCACAGATACGCAGTATTTT CASSVGVGASTDTQYF
TRBD2 TRBJ2-3 . TRBV9 TGTGCCAGCAGCCCCCGAGCGGGGGGGCAGGTAGATACGCGGTATTTT CASSPRAGGQVDTRYF
. TRBJ2-5 few TRBV20-1 TGCAGTGCTAGAAGTGCAGAGACCCAGTACTTC CSARSAETQYF
TRBD2 TRBJ2-3 once TRBV20-1 TGCAGTGCCCCACCGGGACTAGCGGGGGCTGGGGGAACGCAGTATTTT CSAPPGLAGAGGTQYF
. TRBJ1-2 . TRBV4-2 TGTGCCAGCAGCCAAGAAACAGAGCACTATGGCTACACCTTC CASSQETEHYGYTF
TRBD2 TRBJ2-5 . TRBV9 TGTGCCAGCAGCGCGAGCGGGGGGGACAGTGAGACCCAGTACTTC CASSASGGDSETQYF
TRBD1 TRBJ1-6 . TRBV4-3 TGCGCCAGCAGCCAAGAAGTCCCTCGACAGGGGGCAGGGAATTCACCCCTCCACTTT CASSQEVPRQGAGNSPLHF
. TRBJ2-3 . TRBV28 TGTGCCAGCAGTCGGACTCATAGCACAGATACGCAGTATTTT CASSRTHSTDTQYF
. TRBJ2-7 . TRBV10-3 TGTGCCATCAGTGAGACCTTAGGGGGGACCCTCGACGAGCAGTACTTC CAISETLGGTLDEQYF
. TRBJ2-5 . TRBV7-2 TGTGCCAGCAGCTTAGATTTTGAGACCCAGTACTTC CASSLDFETQYF
. TRBJ1-2 . TRBV7-2 TGTGCCAGCAGCTTAGCCTTGGGGACCAACTGGTATGGCTACACCTTC CASSLALGTNWYGYTF
. TRBJ2-7 . TRBV18 TGTGCCAGCTCACCGTCGGACACAATCCTGTACTTC CASSPSDTILYF
. TRBJ2-4 . TRBV7-2 TGTGCCAGCAGCTTAGTGAACATTCAGTACTTC CASSLVNIQYF
. TRBJ2-5 . TRBV7-2 TGTGCCAGCAGCTTATACGGGATGCAAGAGACCCAGTACTTC CASSLYGMQETQYF
TRBD1 TRBJ2-7 few TRBV7-2 TGTGCCAGCAGCGACAGACAGGGTCTGGGGCAGTACTTC CASSDRQGLGQYF
. TRBJ2-6 once TRBV6-2/TRBV6-3 TGTGCGTCGCAAGAAAACTCTGGGGCCAACGTCCTGACTTTC CASQENSGANVLTF
. TRBJ2-7 many TRBV7-2 TGTGCCAGCAGCCGCCCGGGACTTTCCTACGAGCAGTACTTC CASSRPGLSYEQYF